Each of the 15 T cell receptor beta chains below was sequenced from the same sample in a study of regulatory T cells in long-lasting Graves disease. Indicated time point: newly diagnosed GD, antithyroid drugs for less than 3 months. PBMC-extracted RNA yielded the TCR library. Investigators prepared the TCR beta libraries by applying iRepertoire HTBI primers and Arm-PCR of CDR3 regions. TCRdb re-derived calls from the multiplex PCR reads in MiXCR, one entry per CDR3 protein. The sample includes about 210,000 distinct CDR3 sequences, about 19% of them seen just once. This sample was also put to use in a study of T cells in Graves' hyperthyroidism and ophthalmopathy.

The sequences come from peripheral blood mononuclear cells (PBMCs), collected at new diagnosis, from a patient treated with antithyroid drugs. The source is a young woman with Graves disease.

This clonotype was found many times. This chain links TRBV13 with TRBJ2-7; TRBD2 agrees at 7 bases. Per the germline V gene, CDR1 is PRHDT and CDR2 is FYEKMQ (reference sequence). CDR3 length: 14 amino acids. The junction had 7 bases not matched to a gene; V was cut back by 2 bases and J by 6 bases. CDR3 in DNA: TGTGCCAGCAGCTTAACCCGGGGGGTTGGCGAGCAGTACTTC. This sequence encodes CASSLTRGVGEQYF.

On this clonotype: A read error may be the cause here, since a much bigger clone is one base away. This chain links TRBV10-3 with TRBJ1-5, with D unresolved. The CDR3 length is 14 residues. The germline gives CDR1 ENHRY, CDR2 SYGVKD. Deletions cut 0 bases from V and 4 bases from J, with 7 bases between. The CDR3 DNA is TGTGCCATCAGTGAGTCATTAGGGAATCAGCCCCAGCATTTT. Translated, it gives CAISESLGNQPQHF.

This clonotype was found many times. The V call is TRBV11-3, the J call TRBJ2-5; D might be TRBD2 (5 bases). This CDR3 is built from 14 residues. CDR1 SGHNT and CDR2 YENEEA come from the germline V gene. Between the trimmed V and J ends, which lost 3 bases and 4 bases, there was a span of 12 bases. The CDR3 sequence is CASSFGYEGETQYF. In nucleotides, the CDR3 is TGTGCCAGCAGCTTTGGGTACGAGGGAGAGACCCAGTACTTC.

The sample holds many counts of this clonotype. CDR3 nucleotide sequence: TGTGCCAGTAGGGGACGACAGGGTGACTATGGCTACACCTTC. As protein: CASRGRQGDYGYTF. The chain joins TRBV19 to TRBJ1-2, with TRBD1 matching over 7 bases. Trimming cost V 6 bases and J 3 bases; bases outside gene matches: 7. The V gene's germline CDR1 is LNHDA and CDR2 SQIVND (reference sequence). The CDR3 loop spans 14 amino acids.

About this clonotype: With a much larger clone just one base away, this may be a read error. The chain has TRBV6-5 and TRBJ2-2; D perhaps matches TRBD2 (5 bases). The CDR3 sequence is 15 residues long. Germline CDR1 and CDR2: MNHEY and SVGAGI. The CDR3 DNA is TGTGCCAGCAGTTACGAGGGAGTTAACACCAGGGAGCTGTTTTTT. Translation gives CASSYEGVNTRELFF.

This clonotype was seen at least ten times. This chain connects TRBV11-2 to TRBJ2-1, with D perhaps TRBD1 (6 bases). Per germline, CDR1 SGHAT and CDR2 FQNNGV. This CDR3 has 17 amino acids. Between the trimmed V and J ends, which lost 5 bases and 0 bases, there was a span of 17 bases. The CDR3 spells CASSPQGQRSSYNEQFF. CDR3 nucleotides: TGTGCCAGCAGCCCCCAGGGACAACGGAGCTCCTACAATGAGCAGTTCTTC.

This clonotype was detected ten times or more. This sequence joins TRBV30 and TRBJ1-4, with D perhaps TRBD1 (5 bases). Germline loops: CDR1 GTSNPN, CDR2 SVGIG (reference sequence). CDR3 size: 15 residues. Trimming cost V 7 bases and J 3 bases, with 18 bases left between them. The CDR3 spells CASQGVGEANEKLFF. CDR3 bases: TGTGCCTCCCAAGGGGTGGGGGAGGCTAATGAAAAACTGTTTTTT.

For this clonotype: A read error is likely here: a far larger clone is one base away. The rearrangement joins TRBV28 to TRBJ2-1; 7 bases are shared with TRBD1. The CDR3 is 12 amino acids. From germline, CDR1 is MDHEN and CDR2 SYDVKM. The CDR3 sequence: CASVTGAQTRYF. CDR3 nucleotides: TGTGCCAGCGTTACAGGGGCGCAGACCCGGTACTTC.

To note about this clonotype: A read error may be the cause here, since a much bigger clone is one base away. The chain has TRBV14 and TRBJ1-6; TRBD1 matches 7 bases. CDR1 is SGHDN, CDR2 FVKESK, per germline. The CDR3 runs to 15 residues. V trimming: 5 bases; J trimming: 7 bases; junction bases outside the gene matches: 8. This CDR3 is CASSGRQGANSPLHF. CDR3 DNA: TGTGCCAGCAGCGGCAGACAGGGAGCAAATTCACCCCTCCACTTT.

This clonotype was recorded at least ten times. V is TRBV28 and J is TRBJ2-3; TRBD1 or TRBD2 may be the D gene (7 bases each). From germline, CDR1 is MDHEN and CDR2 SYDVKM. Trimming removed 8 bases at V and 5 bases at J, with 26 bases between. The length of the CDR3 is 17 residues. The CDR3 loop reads CASYSDRRESYVDTQYF. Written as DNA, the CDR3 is TGTGCCAGCTATTCGGACAGGCGGGAGAGCTATGTAGATACGCAGTATTTT.

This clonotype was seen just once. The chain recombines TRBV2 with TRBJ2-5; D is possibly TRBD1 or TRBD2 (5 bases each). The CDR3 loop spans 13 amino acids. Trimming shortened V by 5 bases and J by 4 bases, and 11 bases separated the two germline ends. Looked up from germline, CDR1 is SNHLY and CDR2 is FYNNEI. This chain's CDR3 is CASSKGTGETQYF. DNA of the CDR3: TGTGCCAGCAGTAAAGGGACCGGAGAGACCCAGTACTTC.

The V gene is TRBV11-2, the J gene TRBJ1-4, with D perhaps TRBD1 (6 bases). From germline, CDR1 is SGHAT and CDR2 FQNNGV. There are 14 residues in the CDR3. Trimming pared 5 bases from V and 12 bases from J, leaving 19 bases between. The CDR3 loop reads CASSRRGAGGELFF. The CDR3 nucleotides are TGTGCCAGCAGCCGGAGGGGGGCGGGTGGAGAACTGTTTTTT.

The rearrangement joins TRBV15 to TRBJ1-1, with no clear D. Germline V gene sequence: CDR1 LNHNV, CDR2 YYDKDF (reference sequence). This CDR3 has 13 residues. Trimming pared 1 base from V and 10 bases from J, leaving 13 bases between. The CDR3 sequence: CATSRVENNRAFF. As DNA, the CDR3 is TGTGCCACCAGCAGAGTAGAGAACAATAGAGCTTTCTTT. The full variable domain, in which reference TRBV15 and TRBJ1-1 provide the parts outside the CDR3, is DAMVIQNPRYQVTQFGKPVTLSCSQTLNHNVMYWYQQKSSQAPKLLFHYYDKDFNNEADTPDNFQSRRPNTSFCFLDIRSPGLGDTAMYLCATSRVENNRAFFGQGTRLTVV.

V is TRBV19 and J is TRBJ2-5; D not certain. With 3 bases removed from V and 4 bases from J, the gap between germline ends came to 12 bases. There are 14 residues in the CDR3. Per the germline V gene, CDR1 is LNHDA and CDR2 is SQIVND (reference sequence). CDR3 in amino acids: CASSIKVHTETQYF. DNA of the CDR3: TGTGCCAGTAGTATCAAGGTCCACACAGAGACCCAGTACTTC.

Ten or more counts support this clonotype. CDR3 residues: CSLERRVLSYEQYF. The CDR3 coding sequence is TGTTCCTTGGAACGGCGGGTGCTCTCCTACGAGCAGTACTTC. The V gene is TRBV2, the J gene TRBJ2-7; D is possibly TRBD2 (5 bases). Germline CDR1 SNHLY, CDR2 FYNNEI. This CDR3 spans 14 amino acids.